This T cell receptor (beta chain) originates from a study of cytomegalovirus exposure and HLA in healthy donors. Amplification used 60 Vbeta primers and 13 Jbeta primers. Sequencing was performed with immunoSEQ multiplex PCR; in TCRdb, only in-frame clones are kept and a portion is missing. Altogether approximately 100,000 clones are present, 70% to 80% being singletons, with the ten largest covering roughly 11%. In germline, CDR1 is SGDLS, CDR2 YYNGEE. The CDR3 is 16 amino acids. V lost 3 bases, J lost 7 bases, and 10 bases stayed unmatched. The sequencing sample was made of PBMCs. This TCR was recovered from a man between 18 and 29 years old in good health and CMV-seropositive. This sequence joins TRBV9 and TRBJ2-1, with TRBD2 matching 10 bases. The CDR3 loop is CASSGLAGARRNEQFF. The CDR3 DNA reads as TGTGCCAGCAGCGGCCTAGCGGGGGCGCGGAGGAATGAGCAGTTCTTC.